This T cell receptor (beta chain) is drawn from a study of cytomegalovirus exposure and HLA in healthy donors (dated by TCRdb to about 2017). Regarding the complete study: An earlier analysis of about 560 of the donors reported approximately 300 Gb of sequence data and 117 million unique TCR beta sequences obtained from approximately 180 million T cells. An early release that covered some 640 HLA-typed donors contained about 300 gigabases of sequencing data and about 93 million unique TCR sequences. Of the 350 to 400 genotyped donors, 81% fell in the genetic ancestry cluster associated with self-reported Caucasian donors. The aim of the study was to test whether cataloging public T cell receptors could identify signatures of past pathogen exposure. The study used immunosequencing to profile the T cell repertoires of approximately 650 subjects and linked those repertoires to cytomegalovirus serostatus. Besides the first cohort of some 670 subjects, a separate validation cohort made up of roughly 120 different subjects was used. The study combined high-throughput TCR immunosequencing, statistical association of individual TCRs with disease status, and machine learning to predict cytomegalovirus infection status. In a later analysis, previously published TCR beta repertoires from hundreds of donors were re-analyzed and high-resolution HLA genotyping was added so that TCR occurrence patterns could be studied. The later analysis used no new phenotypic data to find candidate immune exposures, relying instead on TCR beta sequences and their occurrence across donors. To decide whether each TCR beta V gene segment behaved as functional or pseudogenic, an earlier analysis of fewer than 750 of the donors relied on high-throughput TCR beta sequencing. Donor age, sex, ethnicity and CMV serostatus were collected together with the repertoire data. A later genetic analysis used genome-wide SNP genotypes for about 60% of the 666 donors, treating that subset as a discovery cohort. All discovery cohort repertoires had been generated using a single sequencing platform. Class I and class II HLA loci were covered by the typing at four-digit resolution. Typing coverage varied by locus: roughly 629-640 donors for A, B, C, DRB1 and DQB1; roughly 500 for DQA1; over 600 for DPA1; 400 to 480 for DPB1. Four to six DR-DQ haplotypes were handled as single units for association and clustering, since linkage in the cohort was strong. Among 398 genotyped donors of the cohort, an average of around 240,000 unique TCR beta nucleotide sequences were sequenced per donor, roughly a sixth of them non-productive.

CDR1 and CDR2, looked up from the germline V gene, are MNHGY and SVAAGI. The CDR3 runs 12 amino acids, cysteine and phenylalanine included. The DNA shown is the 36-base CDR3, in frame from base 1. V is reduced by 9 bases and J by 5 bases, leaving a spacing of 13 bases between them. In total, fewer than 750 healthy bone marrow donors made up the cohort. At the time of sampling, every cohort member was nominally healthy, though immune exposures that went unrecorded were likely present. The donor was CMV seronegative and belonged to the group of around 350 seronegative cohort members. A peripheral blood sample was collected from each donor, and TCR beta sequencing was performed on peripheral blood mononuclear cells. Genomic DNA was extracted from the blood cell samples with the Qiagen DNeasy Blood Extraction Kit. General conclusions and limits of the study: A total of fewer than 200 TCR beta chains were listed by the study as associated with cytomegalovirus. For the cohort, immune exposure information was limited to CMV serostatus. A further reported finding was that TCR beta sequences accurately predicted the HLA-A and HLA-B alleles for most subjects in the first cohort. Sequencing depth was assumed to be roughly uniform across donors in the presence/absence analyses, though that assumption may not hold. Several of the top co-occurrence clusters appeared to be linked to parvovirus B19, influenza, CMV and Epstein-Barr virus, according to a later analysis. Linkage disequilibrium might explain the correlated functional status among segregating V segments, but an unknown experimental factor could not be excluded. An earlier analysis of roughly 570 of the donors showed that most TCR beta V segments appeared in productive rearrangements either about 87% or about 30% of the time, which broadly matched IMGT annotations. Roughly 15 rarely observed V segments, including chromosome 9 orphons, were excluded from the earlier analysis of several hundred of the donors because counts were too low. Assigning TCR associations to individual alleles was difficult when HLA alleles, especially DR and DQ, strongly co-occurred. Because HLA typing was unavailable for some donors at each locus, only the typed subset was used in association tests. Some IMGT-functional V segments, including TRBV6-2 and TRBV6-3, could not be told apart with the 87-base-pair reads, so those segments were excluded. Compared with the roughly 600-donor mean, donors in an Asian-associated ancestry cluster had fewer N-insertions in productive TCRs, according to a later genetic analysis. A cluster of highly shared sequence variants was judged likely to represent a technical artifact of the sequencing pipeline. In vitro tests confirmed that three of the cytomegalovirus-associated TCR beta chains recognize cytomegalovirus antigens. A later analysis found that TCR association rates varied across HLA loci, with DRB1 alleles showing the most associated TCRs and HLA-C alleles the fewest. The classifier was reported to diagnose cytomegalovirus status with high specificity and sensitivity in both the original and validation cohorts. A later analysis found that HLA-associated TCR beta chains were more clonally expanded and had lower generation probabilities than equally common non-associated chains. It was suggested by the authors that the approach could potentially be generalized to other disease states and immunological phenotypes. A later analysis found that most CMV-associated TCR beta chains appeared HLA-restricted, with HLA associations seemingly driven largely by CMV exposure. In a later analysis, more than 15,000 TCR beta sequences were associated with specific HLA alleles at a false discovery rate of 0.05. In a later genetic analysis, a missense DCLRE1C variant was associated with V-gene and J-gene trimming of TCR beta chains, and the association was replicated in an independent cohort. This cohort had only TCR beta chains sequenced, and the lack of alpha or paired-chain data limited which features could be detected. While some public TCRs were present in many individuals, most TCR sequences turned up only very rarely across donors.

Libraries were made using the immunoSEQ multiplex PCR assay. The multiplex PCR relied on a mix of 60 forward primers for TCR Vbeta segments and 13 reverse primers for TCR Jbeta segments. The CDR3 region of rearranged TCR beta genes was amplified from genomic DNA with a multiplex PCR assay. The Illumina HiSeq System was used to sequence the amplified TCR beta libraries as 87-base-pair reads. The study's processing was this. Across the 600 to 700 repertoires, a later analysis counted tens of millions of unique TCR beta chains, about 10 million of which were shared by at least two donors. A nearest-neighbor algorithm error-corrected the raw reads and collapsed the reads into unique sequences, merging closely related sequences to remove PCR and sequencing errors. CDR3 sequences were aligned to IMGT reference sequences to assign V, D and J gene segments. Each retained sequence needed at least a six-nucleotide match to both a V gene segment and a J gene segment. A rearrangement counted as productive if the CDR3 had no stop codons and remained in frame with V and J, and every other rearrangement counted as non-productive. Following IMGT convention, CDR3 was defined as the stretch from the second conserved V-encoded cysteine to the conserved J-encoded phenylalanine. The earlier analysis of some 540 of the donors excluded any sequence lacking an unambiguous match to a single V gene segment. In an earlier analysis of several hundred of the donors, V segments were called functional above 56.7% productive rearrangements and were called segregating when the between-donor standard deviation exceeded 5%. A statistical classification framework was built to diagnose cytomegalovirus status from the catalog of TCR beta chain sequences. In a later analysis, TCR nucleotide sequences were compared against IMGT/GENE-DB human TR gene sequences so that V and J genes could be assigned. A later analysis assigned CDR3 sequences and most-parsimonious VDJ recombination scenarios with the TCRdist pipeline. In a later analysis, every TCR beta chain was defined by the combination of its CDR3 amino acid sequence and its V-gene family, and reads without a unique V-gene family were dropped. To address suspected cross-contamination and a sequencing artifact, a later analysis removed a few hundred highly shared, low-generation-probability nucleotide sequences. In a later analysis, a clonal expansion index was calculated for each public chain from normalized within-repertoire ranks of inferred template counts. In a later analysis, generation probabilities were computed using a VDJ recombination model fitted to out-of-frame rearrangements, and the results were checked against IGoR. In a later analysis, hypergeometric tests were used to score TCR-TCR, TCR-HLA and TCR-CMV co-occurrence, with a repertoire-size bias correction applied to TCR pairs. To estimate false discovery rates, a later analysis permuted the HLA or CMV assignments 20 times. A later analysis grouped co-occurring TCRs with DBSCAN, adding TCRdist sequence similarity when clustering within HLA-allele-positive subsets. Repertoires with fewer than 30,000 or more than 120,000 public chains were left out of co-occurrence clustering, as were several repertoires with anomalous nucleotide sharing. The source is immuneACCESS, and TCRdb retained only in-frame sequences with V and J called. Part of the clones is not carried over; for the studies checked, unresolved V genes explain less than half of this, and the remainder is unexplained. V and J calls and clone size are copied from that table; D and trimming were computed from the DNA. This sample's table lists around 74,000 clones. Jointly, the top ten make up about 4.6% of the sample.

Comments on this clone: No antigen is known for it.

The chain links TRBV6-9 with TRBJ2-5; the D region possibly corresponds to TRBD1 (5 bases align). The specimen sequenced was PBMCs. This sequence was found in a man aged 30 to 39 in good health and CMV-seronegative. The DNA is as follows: TGTGCCAGGCCCAACAGGTCGGAGACCCAGTACTTC. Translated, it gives CARPNRSETQYF.